The next 25 T cell receptor beta chains were all read from a single sample in a study of blood T cell repertoires in COVID-19. Some clones are missing from TCRdb's copy, which holds only in-frame ones; the method was immunoSEQ multiplex PCR. Altogether approximately 300,000 clones are present, roughly 83% being singletons, with the ten largest covering 1.5% to 2%. Material for sequencing was peripheral blood. Every receptor here comes from a woman in her 50s with acute or convalescent COVID-19.

This rearrangement joins TRBV2 to TRBJ2-1; 10 bases agree with TRBD2. The CDR3 length is 15 residues. Germline V CDR1 and CDR2: SNHLY, FYNNEI. With 6 bases clipped from V and 5 bases from J, the junction kept 7 bases outside the gene matches. CDR3 DNA: TGTGCCAGCAGCCTTAGGACTAGCGGAGACAATGAGCAGTTCTTC. Its protein is CASSLRTSGDNEQFF.

The chain carries TRBV19 and TRBJ2-2, with TRBD1 matching 11 bases. V was pared by 5 bases and J by 3 bases, with 5 bases of the junction left unmatched. The CDR3 sequence is 16 residues long. Germline lookup yields CDR1 LNHDA and CDR2 SQIVND (reference sequence). CDR3 in amino acids: CASSGGQGGYTGELFF. The CDR3 DNA follows: TGTGCCAGTAGTGGGGGACAGGGGGGCTACACCGGGGAGCTGTTTTTT.

The chain links TRBV3-1 (or the pseudogene TRBV3-2) to TRBJ2-1; 10 bases are shared with TRBD2. J lost 5 bases, V lost 0 bases, and 10 bases had no gene match. CDR3 size: 18 residues. CDR1 LGHDT and CDR2 YNNKEL come from the germline V gene (reference sequence). The CDR3 region is CASSQDDRAGGPDNEQFF. CDR3 coding DNA: TGTGCCAGCAGCCAAGATGACCGAGCGGGAGGGCCAGACAATGAGCAGTTCTTC.

The chain recombines TRBV7-9 with TRBJ1-2, with D possibly being TRBD1 (6 bases). Trimming took 4 bases from V and 5 from J, leaving 20 bases between them. Germline CDR1 and CDR2: SEHNR and FQNEAQ (reference sequence). CDR3 size: 16 residues. The CDR3 loop reads CASSSLRQGKLYGYTF. The CDR3 coding sequence is TGTGCCAGCAGCTCACTTCGGCAGGGGAAACTTTATGGCTACACCTTC.

The chain uses TRBV18 and TRBJ2-1, with 9 positions matching TRBD2. V was clipped by 2 bases and J by 4 bases; unmatched bases: 9. Per germline, CDR1 KGHSH and CDR2 LQKENI. The CDR3 spans 17 residues. CDR3 coding DNA: TGTGCCAGCTCACCATCCCCTTCTAGCGGGAAATACAATGAGCAGTTCTTC. Amino acid sequence: CASSPSPSSGKYNEQFF.

This clone came up once. This rearrangement joins TRBV3-1 (or the pseudogene TRBV3-2) to TRBJ2-3, with a weak D call TRBD2 (6 bases). The ends were cut back, 1 base at V and 2 bases at J, with 16 bases in the middle. The V gene's germline CDR1 is LGHDT and CDR2 YNNKEL (reference sequence). CDR3 length equals 17 residues. CDR3 sequence reads: CASSQVPAGLSTDTQYF. The CDR3 bases are TGTGCCAGCAGCCAAGTTCCAGCGGGCCTTTCCACAGATACGCAGTATTTT.

The genes are TRBV24-1 and TRBJ2-1; a weak D match, TRBD1 (6 bases). The CDR3 length is 18 residues. Between the trimmed V and J ends, which lost 0 bases and 0 bases, there was a span of 14 bases. Looked up from germline, CDR1 is KGHDR and CDR2 is SFDVKD. CDR3 nucleotide sequence: TGTGCCACCAGTGATTTGGGGGCTAGGGGGAGCTCCTACAATGAGCAGTTCTTC. It specifies CATSDLGARGSSYNEQFF.

A single count supports this clone. The V call is TRBV19, the J call TRBJ1-6; D gene ambiguous. Deletions cut 5 bases from V and 8 bases from J, with 13 bases between. CDR1 is LNHDA and CDR2 is SQIVND in the germline V gene (reference sequence). The CDR3 is 14 amino acids. For the CDR3, the DNA is TGTGCCAGTAGTCCCGACCGGAGGGATTCACCCCTCCACTTT. Its protein product is CASSPDRRDSPLHF. Using reference TRBV19 and TRBJ1-6 for the parts outside the CDR3, the full variable domain is DGGITQSPKYLFRKEGQNVTLSCEQNLNHDAMYWYRQDPGQGLRLIYYSQIVNDFQKGDIAEGYSVSREKKESFPLTVTSAQKNPTAFYLCASSPDRRDSPLHFGNGTRLTVT.

This chain links TRBV5-4 with TRBJ2-5; no reliable D call. Trimming pared 0 bases from V and 1 base from J, leaving 4 bases between. This CDR3 contains 13 residues. The germline gives CDR1 SGHNT, CDR2 YYREEE (reference sequence). CDR3: CASSLVSQETQYF. The CDR3 DNA sequence: TGTGCCAGCAGCTTGGTGAGCCAAGAGACCCAGTACTTC.

In this sample, this clone turned up many times. This chain connects TRBV5-5 to TRBJ2-1, with TRBD2 matching over 13 bases. Germline CDR1 SGHKS, CDR2 YYEKEE (reference sequence). The CDR3 loop spans 18 amino acids. Unmatched junction bases numbered 8, after V lost 4 bases and J lost 1 base. This chain's CDR3 is CASSRGLAGAESYNEQFF. The CDR3 nucleotides are TGTGCCAGCAGCCGCGGACTAGCGGGGGCTGAATCCTACAATGAGCAGTTCTTC.

This clone is a singleton in its sample. The chain has TRBV5-1 and TRBJ2-4; 13 bases line up with TRBD2. Germline loops: CDR1 SGHRS, CDR2 YFSETQ. The CDR3 is 15 residues long. V trimming: 4 bases; J trimming: 8 bases; junction bases outside the gene matches: 6. CDR3 amino acids: CASSRLAGGWDIQYF. CDR3 bases: TGCGCCAGCAGCCGACTAGCGGGAGGTTGGGACATTCAGTACTTC. Complete variable domain (other parts from reference TRBV5-1 and TRBJ2-4): KAGVTQTPRYLIKTRGQQVTLSCSPISGHRSVSWYQQTPGQGLQFLFEYFSETQRNKGNFPGRFSGRQFSNSRSEMNVSTLELGDSALYLCASSRLAGGWDIQYFGAGTRLSVL.

The V call is TRBV7-9, the J call TRBJ2-1; TRBD2 agrees at 12 bases. Unmatched junction bases numbered 6, after V lost 5 bases and J lost 7 bases. CDR3 length: 15 residues. The germline V gene encodes CDR1 SEHNR and CDR2 FQNEAQ (reference sequence). CDR3 residues: CASSPRLAGDNEQFF. For the CDR3, the DNA is TGTGCCAGCAGCCCGAGACTAGCGGGAGATAATGAGCAGTTCTTC.

This clone has just one count. The chain employs TRBV24-1 and TRBJ2-2, with TRBD2 matching over 9 bases. V trimming: 0 bases; J trimming: 3 bases; junction bases outside the gene matches: 7. The length of the CDR3 is 18 residues. Per the germline V gene, CDR1 is KGHDR and CDR2 is SFDVKD. The chain's CDR3 is CATSDLESLAGHTGELFF. The CDR3 DNA follows: TGTGCCACCAGTGATTTGGAGAGTCTAGCGGGACACACCGGGGAGCTGTTTTTT.

CDR3 DNA sequence: TGTGCCAGCAGAACAGGGGCGGGTGAGCAGTTCTTC. The encoded protein is CASRTGAGEQFF. The chain links TRBV25-1 to TRBJ2-1; 7 bases are a match to TRBD1. The CDR3 covers 12 residues. The V gene end was trimmed by 6 bases and the J gene end by 9 bases; junction bases not matched to a gene: 5. Germline CDR1 is MGHDK and CDR2 is SYGVNS. The complete variable domain, with remaining parts taken from reference TRBV25-1 and TRBJ2-1, reads EADIYQTPRYLVIGTGKKITLECSQTMGHDKMYWYQQDPGMELHLIHYSYGVNSTEKGDLSSESTVSRIRTEHFPLTLESARPSHTSQYLCASRTGAGEQFFGPGTRLTVL.

This clone appeared once. The chain couples TRBV7-2 to TRBJ2-2; no definite D call. V lost 0 bases and J lost 7, with 12 bases in between. The CDR3 loop spans 15 amino acids. CDR1 and CDR2 from the germline V gene are SGHTA and FQGNSA. CDR3 in amino acids: CASSLAPAMSGELFF. The CDR3 nucleotides read TGTGCCAGCAGCTTAGCCCCCGCTATGAGCGGGGAGCTGTTTTTT.

The chain is built from TRBV6-2 or TRBV6-3 and TRBJ2-1, with 9 nucleotides matching TRBD1. V shed 3 bases and J 3 bases; nucleotides not matched to a gene: 6. Germline CDR1 reads MNHEY; CDR2 reads SVGEGT. This CDR3 region has 16 residues. CDR3 sequence reads: CASSYVWGQGYNEQFF. CDR3 coding DNA: TGTGCCAGCAGTTATGTGTGGGGACAGGGCTACAATGAGCAGTTCTTC.

The genes are TRBV6-1 and TRBJ2-3; tentative D call: TRBD2 (5 bases). CDR1 is MNHNS and CDR2 is SASEGT in the germline V gene. The CDR3 covers 14 residues. With 2 bases removed from V and 4 bases from J, the gap between germline ends came to 10 bases. The DNA of the CDR3 is TGTGCCAGCAGTGAAAGGCTAGCATCAGATACGCAGTATTTT. Its translation is CASSERLASDTQYF.

V is TRBV7-8 and J is TRBJ2-3; 15 bases agree with TRBD2. This CDR3 contains 18 residues. Per the germline V gene, CDR1 is SGHVS and CDR2 is FQNEAQ. J lost 5 bases, V lost 5 bases, and 11 bases had no gene match. Here the CDR3 reads CASSPGLAGGRRGDTQYF. As DNA, the CDR3 is TGTGCCAGCAGCCCAGGACTAGCGGGAGGGCGGAGAGGAGATACGCAGTATTTT. The full variable domain, rest sourced from reference TRBV7-8 and TRBJ2-3, is GAGVSQSPRYKVAKRGQDVALRCDPISGHVSLFWYQQALGQGPEFLTYFQNEAQLDKSGLPSDRFFAERPEGSVSTLKIQRTQQEDSAVYLCASSPGLAGGRRGDTQYFGPGTRLTVL.

This clone has just a few counts. The chain couples TRBV9 to TRBJ2-7; D remains ambiguous. The V end was cut by 3 bases, the J end by 4 bases, with 5 bases between. Germline values: CDR1 SGDLS, CDR2 YYNGEE. This CDR3 comprises 11 residues. The CDR3 coding sequence is TGTGCCAGCAGCGCAGAATACGAGCAGTACTTC. Its protein product is CASSAEYEQYF.

The chain employs TRBV4-1 and TRBJ1-2; 8 bases fit TRBD1. The trim removed 3 bases at V and 6 bases at J, leaving 9 bases unmatched. CDR1 is MGHRA, CDR2 YSYEKL, per germline. The CDR3 runs 15 residues. CDR3 protein: CASSHGVAGGDGYTF. The CDR3, as DNA: TGCGCCAGCAGCCATGGAGTAGCAGGGGGCGATGGCTACACCTTC.

This chain joins TRBV29-1 and TRBJ2-1; D gene uncertain. The V gene's germline CDR1 is SQVTM and CDR2 ANQGSEA. V was pared by 4 bases and J by 8 bases, with 15 bases between. The length of the CDR3 is 13 residues. The CDR3 DNA reads TGCAGCGTTGTGCTCAGGATATCGGATGAGCAGTTCTTC. This encodes CSVVLRISDEQFF.

This chain uses TRBV2 with TRBJ1-1; a weak D match, TRBD1 (6 bases). V was shortened by 6 bases and J by 5 bases, with 16 bases between the two germline ends. Germline CDR1 reads SNHLY; CDR2 reads FYNNEI. The CDR3 has 14 amino acids. CDR3 DNA: TGTGCCAGCAGGGACAGTTTCCTTTCGACTGAAGCTTTCTTT. Protein: CASRDSFLSTEAFF.

The V gene is TRBV27, the J gene TRBJ2-5, with D possibly being TRBD2 (6 bases). Germline CDR1 reads MNHEY; CDR2 reads SMNVEV (reference sequence). The CDR3 runs 15 residues. Trimming removed 5 bases at V and 0 bases at J, with 13 bases between. The CDR3 loop reads CASSRLGSDQETQYF. In DNA, the CDR3 is TGTGCCAGCAGTCGACTAGGGTCGGACCAAGAGACCCAGTACTTC.

In its sample, this clone was seen a few times. The J gene is TRBJ2-2, the V gene TRBV14; maybe TRBD2 (5 bases). V lost 3 bases to trimming and J lost 6 bases, with 8 bases between them. This CDR3 contains 13 residues. The germline CDR1 and CDR2 sequences are SGHDN and FVKESK. CDR3: CASSQTTAGELFF. The CDR3 DNA follows: TGTGCCAGCAGCCAGACTACGGCCGGGGAGCTGTTTTTT.

This chain links TRBV4-2 with TRBJ2-7; D gene uncertain. This CDR3 region has 15 residues. Germline CDR1 and CDR2: LGHNA and YNFKEQ. The V end lost 1 base, the J end lost 2 bases, and 12 bases lay between the germline ends. The DNA for the CDR3 is TGTGCCAGCAGCCAAGTGGTGGGCACAACCTACGAGCAGTACTTC. This gives the protein CASSQVVGTTYEQYF.